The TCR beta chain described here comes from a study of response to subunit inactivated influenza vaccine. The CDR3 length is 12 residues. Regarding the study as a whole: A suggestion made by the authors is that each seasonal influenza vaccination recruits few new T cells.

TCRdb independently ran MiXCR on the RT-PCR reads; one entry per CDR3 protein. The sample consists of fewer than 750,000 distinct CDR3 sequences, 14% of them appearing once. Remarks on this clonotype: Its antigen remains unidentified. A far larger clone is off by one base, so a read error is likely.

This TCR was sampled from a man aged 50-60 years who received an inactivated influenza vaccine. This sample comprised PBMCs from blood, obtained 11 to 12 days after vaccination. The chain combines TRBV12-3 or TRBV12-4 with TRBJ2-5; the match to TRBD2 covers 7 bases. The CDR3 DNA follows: TGTGCCTGCAGTTTCGGGGGGGAGACCCAGTACTTC. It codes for CACSFGGETQYF.